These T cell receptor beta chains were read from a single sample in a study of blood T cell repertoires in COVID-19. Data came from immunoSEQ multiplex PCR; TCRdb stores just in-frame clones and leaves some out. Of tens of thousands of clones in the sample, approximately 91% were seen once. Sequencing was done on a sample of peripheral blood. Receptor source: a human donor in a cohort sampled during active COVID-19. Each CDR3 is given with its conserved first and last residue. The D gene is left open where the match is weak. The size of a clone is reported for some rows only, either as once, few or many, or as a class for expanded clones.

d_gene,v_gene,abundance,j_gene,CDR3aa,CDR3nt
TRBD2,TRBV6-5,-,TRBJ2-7,CASSYQGGNEQYF,TGTGCCAGCAGTTATCAGGGAGGGAACGAGCAGTACTTC
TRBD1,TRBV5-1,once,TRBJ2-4,CASSLRQGGDIQYF,TGCGCCAGCAGCTTGAGACAGGGTGGGGACATTCAGTACTTC
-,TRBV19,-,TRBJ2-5,CASSIRVRETQYF,TGTGCCAGTAGTATTCGGGTAAGGGAGACCCAGTACTTC
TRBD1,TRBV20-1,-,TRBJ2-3,CSADRGGTQYF,TGCAGTGCTGACAGGGGGGGGACGCAGTATTTT
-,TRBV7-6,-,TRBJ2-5,CASSLAGGAVETQYF,TGTGCCAGCAGCTTGGCAGGCGGGGCCGTGGAGACCCAGTACTTC
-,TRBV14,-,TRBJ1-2,CASSPGYGYTF,TGTGCCAGCAGCCCAGGGTATGGCTACACCTTC
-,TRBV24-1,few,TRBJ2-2,CATSDLGGPHTGELFF,TGTGCCACCAGTGACCTAGGTGGTCCCCACACCGGGGAGCTGTTTTTT
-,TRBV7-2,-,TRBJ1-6,CASSLGSRDNSPLHF,TGTGCCAGCAGCTTAGGGTCCAGGGATAATTCACCCCTCCACTTT
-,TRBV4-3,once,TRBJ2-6,CASSQDQGTGANVLTF,TGCGCCAGCAGCCAAGACCAGGGTACCGGGGCCAACGTCCTGACTTTC
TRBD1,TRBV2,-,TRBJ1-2,CASSEALDREDYGYTF,TGTGCCAGCAGTGAGGCCCTGGACAGGGAGGACTATGGCTACACCTTC
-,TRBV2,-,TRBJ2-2,CASLALPGELFF,TGTGCCAGCTTGGCTCTTCCCGGGGAGCTGTTTTTT
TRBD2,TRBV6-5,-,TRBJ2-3,CASSYAEGQRGDTQYF,TGTGCCAGCAGTTACGCGGAGGGCCAGCGGGGAGATACGCAGTATTTT
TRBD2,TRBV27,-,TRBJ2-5,CASRLTSGGLRETQYF,TGTGCCAGCAGATTGACTAGCGGGGGACTTAGGGAGACCCAGTACTTC
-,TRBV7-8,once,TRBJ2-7,CASSIGAGQRVYEQYF,TGTGCCAGCAGCATCGGGGCGGGACAGAGAGTCTACGAGCAGTACTTC
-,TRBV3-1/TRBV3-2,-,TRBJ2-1,CASSQDHYNEQFF,TGTGCCAGCAGCCAAGACCACTACAATGAGCAGTTCTTC
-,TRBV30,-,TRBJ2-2,CAWSLPWSARTGELFF,TGTGCCTGGAGTCTCCCTTGGAGCGCCCGGACCGGGGAGCTGTTTTTT
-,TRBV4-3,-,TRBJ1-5,CASSQGHLSNQPQHF,TGCGCCAGCAGCCAAGGACACCTAAGCAATCAGCCCCAGCATTTT
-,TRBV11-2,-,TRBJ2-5,CASSLNPPGGNEETQYF,TGTGCCAGCAGCTTAAATCCCCCAGGGGGGAACGAAGAGACCCAGTACTTC
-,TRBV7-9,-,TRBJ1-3,CASRDDYSGNTIYF,TGTGCCAGCAGAGACGACTACTCTGGAAACACCATATATTTT
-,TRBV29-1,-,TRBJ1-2,CSGGPAKTTYGYTF,TGCAGCGGGGGGCCAGCTAAGACAACCTATGGCTACACCTTC
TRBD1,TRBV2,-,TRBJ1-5,CASSRGTAINQPQHF,TGTGCCAGCAGTAGAGGGACAGCCATCAATCAGCCCCAGCATTTT
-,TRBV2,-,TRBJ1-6,CASSGQGWESPLHF,TGTGCCAGCAGTGGGCAGGGCTGGGAATCACCCCTCCACTTT
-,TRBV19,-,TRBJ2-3,CASSTVGTDTQYF,TGTGCCAGTTCGACAGTCGGCACAGATACGCAGTATTTT
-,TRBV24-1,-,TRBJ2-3,CATSDSGSTDTQYF,TGTGCCACCAGTGATTCGGGAAGCACAGATACGCAGTATTTT
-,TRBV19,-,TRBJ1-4,CASSIRGQSTNEKLFF,TGTGCCAGTAGTATCCGAGGACAGTCAACTAATGAAAAACTGTTTTTT
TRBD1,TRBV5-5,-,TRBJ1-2,CASSWPGQGAFGYTF,TGTGCCAGCAGCTGGCCGGGACAGGGGGCGTTTGGCTACACCTTC
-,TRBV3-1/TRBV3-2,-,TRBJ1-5,CASSHTAYSNQPQHF,TGTGCCAGCAGCCATACAGCCTATAGCAATCAGCCCCAGCATTTT
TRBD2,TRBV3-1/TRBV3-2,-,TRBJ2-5,CASGTSGGTETQYF,TGTGCCAGCGGGACTAGCGGGGGTACTGAGACCCAGTACTTC
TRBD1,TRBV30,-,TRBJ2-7,CAWCPGQGISEQYF,TGTGCCTGGTGTCCGGGACAGGGGATCTCCGAGCAGTACTTC
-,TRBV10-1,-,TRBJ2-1,CASSDASHPLYNEQFF,TGCGCCAGCAGTGACGCTAGCCACCCTCTCTACAATGAGCAGTTCTTC
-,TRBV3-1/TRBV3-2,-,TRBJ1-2,CASSQVPETPYGYTF,TGTGCCAGCAGCCAAGTCCCAGAAACCCCCTATGGCTACACCTTC
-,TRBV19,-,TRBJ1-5,CASSRAQLNQPQHF,TGTGCCAGTAGTAGAGCGCAGCTCAATCAGCCCCAGCATTTT
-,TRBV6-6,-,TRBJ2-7,CASNFPGEQYF,TGTGCCAGCAACTTCCCGGGCGAGCAGTACTTC
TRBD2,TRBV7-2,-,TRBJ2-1,CASSLVLAGGVPSYNEQFF,TGTGCCAGCAGCTTAGTACTAGCGGGGGGGGTACCTTCCTACAATGAGCAGTTCTTC
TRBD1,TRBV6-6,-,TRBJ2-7,CASGGTGIDEQYF,TGTGCCAGCGGAGGGACAGGGATTGACGAGCAGTACTTC
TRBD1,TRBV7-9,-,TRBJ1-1,CASTVGQAGMNTEAFF,TGTGCCAGCACCGTTGGACAGGCGGGTATGAACACTGAAGCTTTCTTT
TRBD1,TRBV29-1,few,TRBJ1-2,CSVTGTGTGGYTF,TGCAGCGTTACCGGGACAGGGACGGGGGGCTACACCTTC
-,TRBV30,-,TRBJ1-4,CAWSGIVARNEKLFF,TGTGCCTGGAGTGGGATCGTAGCACGGAATGAAAAACTGTTTTTT
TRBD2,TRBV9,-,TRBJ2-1,CASSRLAGAPYNEQFF,TGTGCCAGCTCTAGACTAGCGGGGGCTCCCTACAATGAGCAGTTCTTC
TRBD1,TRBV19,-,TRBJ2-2,CATRPGTAPNTGELFF,TGTGCCACCCGCCCGGGGACAGCCCCGAACACCGGGGAGCTGTTTTTT
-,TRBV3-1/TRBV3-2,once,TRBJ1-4,CASSASGRDEKLFF,TGTGCCAGCAGCGCTAGCGGACGGGATGAAAAACTGTTTTTT
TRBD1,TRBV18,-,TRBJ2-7,CASSSIQGAQGEQYF,TGTGCCAGCTCATCTATACAGGGGGCCCAAGGCGAGCAGTACTTC
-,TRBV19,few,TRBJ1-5,CASTPGEYQPQHF,TGTGCCAGTACCCCGGGGGAATATCAGCCCCAGCATTTT
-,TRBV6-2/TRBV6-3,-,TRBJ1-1,CASSSGQTYTEAFF,TGTGCCAGCAGCTCAGGACAGACCTACACTGAAGCTTTCTTT
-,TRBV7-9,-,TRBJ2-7,CASSLRGVAYEQYF,TGTGCCAGCAGCTTACGCGGGGTCGCCTACGAGCAGTACTTC
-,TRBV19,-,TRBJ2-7,CASSIAISNSYEQYF,TGTGCCAGTAGTATAGCTATCTCCAACTCCTACGAGCAGTACTTC
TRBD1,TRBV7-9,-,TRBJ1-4,CASSSRQGLGANEKLFF,TGTGCCAGCAGCTCAAGACAGGGGCTCGGGGCTAATGAAAAACTGTTTTTT
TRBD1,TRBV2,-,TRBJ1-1,CASRGQRGTEAFF,TGTGCCAGCAGGGGACAGAGGGGCACTGAAGCTTTCTTT
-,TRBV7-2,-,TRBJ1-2,CASSLAQGQYGYTF,TGTGCCAGCAGCTTAGCGCAGGGGCAATATGGCTACACCTTC
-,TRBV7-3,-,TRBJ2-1,CASSPRRYNEQFF,TGTGCCAGCAGCCCCAGGAGGTACAATGAGCAGTTCTTC
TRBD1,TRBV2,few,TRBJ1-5,CASSEGGTANQPQHF,TGTGCCAGCAGTGAAGGCGGGACAGCAAATCAGCCCCAGCATTTT
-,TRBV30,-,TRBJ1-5,CAWSVQGDEPQHF,TGTGCCTGGAGTGTACAGGGAGACGAGCCCCAGCATTTT
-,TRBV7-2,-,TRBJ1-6,CASSLSAGQYNSPLHF,TGTGCCAGCAGCCTCAGCGCAGGACAGTATAATTCACCCCTCCACTTT
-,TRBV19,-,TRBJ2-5,CASSMTGRETQYF,TGTGCCAGTAGTATGACAGGTCGAGAGACCCAGTACTTC
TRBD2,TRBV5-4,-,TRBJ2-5,CASSFMAGGRETQYF,TGTGCCAGCAGCTTTATGGCGGGGGGGCGCGAGACCCAGTACTTC
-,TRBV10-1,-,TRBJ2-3,CASSESGAGSRSDTQYF,TGCGCCAGCAGTGAGTCGGGGGCAGGTAGTAGGTCAGATACGCAGTATTTT